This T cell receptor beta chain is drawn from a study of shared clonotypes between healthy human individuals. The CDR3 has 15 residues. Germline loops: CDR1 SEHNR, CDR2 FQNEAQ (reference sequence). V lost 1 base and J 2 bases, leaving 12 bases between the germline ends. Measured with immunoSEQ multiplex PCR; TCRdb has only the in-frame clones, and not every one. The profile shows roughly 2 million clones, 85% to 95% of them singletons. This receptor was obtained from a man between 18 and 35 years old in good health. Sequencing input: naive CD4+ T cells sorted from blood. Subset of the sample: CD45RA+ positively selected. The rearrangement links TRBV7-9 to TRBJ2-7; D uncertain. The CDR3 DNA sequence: TGTGCCAGCAGCTTAGGACAACCCCTCACCTACGAGCAGTACTTC. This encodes CASSLGQPLTYEQYF.